This entry describes one T cell receptor beta chain. The sample originates from a study of blood T cell repertoires in COVID-19. Clones were read by immunoSEQ multiplex PCR, and TCRdb kept only the in-frame ones, dropping some. Of 130,000 to 150,000 clones listed, roughly 88% are singletons. The CDR3 consists of 18 residues. V dropped 4 bases and J dropped 7; count of bases not matched to a gene: 15. Per germline, CDR1 SGHTA and CDR2 FQGTGA. The sequence was collected from a woman between 50 and 59 years old in a cohort sampled during active or convalescent COVID-19. Sequenced: peripheral blood. V gene TRBV7-3 combines with J gene TRBJ2-2, with 10 positions matching TRBD2. CDR3 bases: TGTGCCAGCAGCTCCCGTTTTGGAGCGGGGGGGCCAGGCGGGGAGCTGTTTTTT. The encoded protein is CASSSRFGAGGPGGELFF.